What follows are 30 T cell receptor beta chains derived from one specimen sequenced in a study of glioma-infiltrating T cells after dendritic cell vaccination. The data were produced by immunoSEQ multiplex PCR, yet TCRdb's version contains in-frame clones alone and is incomplete. Of around 90,000 clones in the sample, 70% to 80% are singletons; the top ten hold over 5%. The sample in question was blood, obtained before dendritic cell vaccination. The receptors were sampled from a human donor with glioblastoma.

The V and J genes are TRBV4-1 and TRBJ2-7; D is unclear. V lost 0 bases and J 3 bases, leaving 18 bases between the germline ends. Germline V CDR1 and CDR2: MGHRA, YSYEKL. The CDR3 is 17 amino acids. CDR3 nucleotides: TGCGCCAGCAGCCAAGATAGTCCAGAGGCCCCTAACTACGAGCAGTACTTC. Protein sequence: CASSQDSPEAPNYEQYF.

The chain joins TRBV7-2 to TRBJ2-3; D is unclear. The V end was cut by 3 bases, the J end by 4 bases, with 8 bases between. CDR1 SGHTA and CDR2 FQGNSA come from the germline V gene. The CDR3 is made up of 13 amino acids. The CDR3 sequence is CASSLAAPDTQYF. The CDR3 DNA sequence: TGTGCCAGCAGCTTGGCCGCCCCAGATACGCAGTATTTT.

The rearrangement links TRBV2 to TRBJ2-2; 7 bases are shared with TRBD2. Trimming cost V 8 bases and J 1 base; bases outside gene matches: 7. The CDR3 is 15 residues long. Germline CDR1 and CDR2: SNHLY and FYNNEI. In DNA form, the CDR3 reads TGTGCCAGCGGGGAGGGAGAGCTGAACACCGGGGAGCTGTTTTTT. This sequence encodes CASGEGELNTGELFF.

The chain uses TRBV6-5 and TRBJ2-7; TRBD1 aligns across 11 bases. The junction had 3 bases not matched to a gene; V was cut back by 2 bases and J by 6 bases. CDR1 and CDR2 (germline): MNHEY, SVGAGI. The CDR3 sequence is 14 residues long. The CDR3 spells CASSYTGTGGEQYF. The DNA for the CDR3 is TGTGCCAGCAGTTACACCGGGACAGGGGGCGAGCAGTACTTC.

The rearrangement uses TRBV4-2 and TRBJ2-3; 9 bases align to TRBD2. Trimming cost V 1 base and J 6 bases; bases outside gene matches: 8. Per germline, CDR1 LGHNA and CDR2 YNFKEQ. The CDR3 covers 16 residues. The chain's CDR3 is CASSQGGRLADDTQYF. The CDR3 bases are TGTGCCAGCAGCCAAGGGGGGCGACTAGCGGATGATACGCAGTATTTT.

The chain carries TRBV2 and TRBJ1-2; TRBD1 aligns across 9 bases. Losses at the gene ends were 9 bases for V and 7 bases for J; bases not matched to a gene: 15. This CDR3 is 15 amino acids long. Germline values: CDR1 SNHLY, CDR2 FYNNEI. Written as DNA, the CDR3 is TGTGCCAGATTATCCCAGGGACAGGGTGTGCCTGGCTACACCTTC. Translation: CARLSQGQGVPGYTF.

This clone appeared a few times. The V and J genes are TRBV7-9 and TRBJ1-1; D is uncertain. Germline V gene lookup returns CDR1 SEHNR and CDR2 FQNEAQ (reference sequence). The V and J ends lost 3 bases and 3 bases respectively, with 8 bases between them. The CDR3 is 13 amino acids. This CDR3 reads CASSFSVDTEAFF. Here the CDR3 DNA reads TGTGCCAGCAGCTTTTCCGTAGACACTGAAGCTTTCTTT.

V and J are TRBV20-1 and TRBJ2-7, with 9 bases fitting TRBD2. CDR3 length: 11 amino acids. Germline-derived CDR1 and CDR2 are DFQATT and SNEGSKA (reference sequence). V trimming: 7 bases; J trimming: 6 bases; junction bases outside the gene matches: 4. The CDR3 region has the DNA TGCAGTGGCGCGGGAGGGAGCGAGCAGTACTTC. Its protein is CSGAGGSEQYF.

The chain links TRBV7-8 to TRBJ1-5, with 8 nucleotides matching TRBD1. CDR3 length: 19 amino acids. Germline V CDR1 and CDR2: SGHVS, FQNEAQ. Trimming took 5 bases from V and 4 from J; bases not matched to a gene: 19. The CDR3 reads CASSPNLHGQGLWNQPQHF. The CDR3, as DNA: TGTGCCAGCAGCCCCAACCTCCATGGACAGGGCTTATGGAATCAGCCCCAGCATTTT.

This chain connects TRBV27 to TRBJ2-2, with 9 bases that match TRBD1. The CDR3 length is 16 residues. Germline-derived CDR1 and CDR2 are MNHEY and SMNVEV (reference sequence). V lost 6 bases to trimming and J lost 5 bases; unmatched junction nucleotides: 10. Here the CDR3 DNA reads TGTGCCAGCAGCCGACAGGGGGTACGGAGTACCGGGGAGCTGTTTTTT. Protein sequence: CASSRQGVRSTGELFF.

CDR3 amino acids: CASSQQGLQETQYF. Written as DNA, the CDR3 is TGTGCCAGCAGTCAACAGGGGCTCCAAGAGACCCAGTACTTC. The V gene is TRBV6-5, the J gene TRBJ2-5, with 7 nucleotides matching TRBD1. V trimming: 5 bases; J trimming: 1 base; junction bases outside the gene matches: 4. CDR1 is MNHEY, CDR2 SVGAGI, per germline. The CDR3 length is 14 residues.

This clone was detected only a few times. The rearrangement links TRBV2 to TRBJ1-5; weak D call: TRBD1 (5 bases). Trimming cost V 6 bases and J 2 bases, with 14 bases left between them. Germline CDR1 and CDR2: SNHLY and FYNNEI. CDR3 length equals 15 residues. CDR3 sequence: CASRPRVGGNQPQHF. The DNA of the CDR3 is TGTGCCAGCAGACCCAGGGTCGGAGGCAATCAGCCCCAGCATTTT.

V gene TRBV10-3 combines with J gene TRBJ1-1; D perhaps matches TRBD1 (5 bases). Germline assignment: CDR1 ENHRY and CDR2 SYGVKD. Trimming took 4 bases from V and 0 from J, leaving 9 bases between them. This CDR3 has 14 amino acids. The CDR3 loop reads CAISVSGLNTEAFF. The CDR3 DNA is TGTGCCATCAGTGTCTCAGGGCTGAACACTGAAGCTTTCTTT.

This clone was detected only a few times. The chain is built from TRBV28 and TRBJ2-5, with D tentatively TRBD2 (6 bases). This CDR3 spans 14 amino acids. From germline, CDR1 is MDHEN and CDR2 SYDVKM. Trimming removed 10 bases at V and 5 bases at J, with 20 bases between. This chain's CDR3 is CATLSVGSGETQYF. CDR3 nucleotides: TGTGCCACCCTAAGCGTGGGGAGCGGGGAGACCCAGTACTTC.

The rearrangement uses TRBV19 and TRBJ2-3; the D gene is possibly TRBD1 (5 bases). Germline V gene sequence: CDR1 LNHDA, CDR2 SQIVND (reference sequence). V was pared by 6 bases and J by 6 bases, with 19 bases between. This CDR3 is built from 15 residues. The CDR3 coding sequence is TGTGCCAGTAGGAGCACGCATCAGGGTACGGATACGCAGTATTTT. Its protein is CASRSTHQGTDTQYF.

V and J are TRBV2 and TRBJ2-1; tentatively, D is TRBD2 (5 bases). Trimming took 3 bases from V and 7 from J, leaving 10 bases between them. CDR1 and CDR2 (germline): SNHLY, FYNNEI. CDR3 length: 13 residues. DNA for the CDR3: TGTGCCAGCAGTGACGGCCTAGCTAATGAGCAGTTCTTC. This gives the protein CASSDGLANEQFF.

This clone was seen only a few times. This chain connects TRBV6-1 to TRBJ2-7, with D possibly matching TRBD1 (5 bases). Trimming left V 6 bases short and J 0 bases short, with 12 bases between. CDR3 length: 14 amino acids. Germline V lookup: CDR1 MNHNS, CDR2 SASEGT. CDR3 loop: CASSPWGDSYEQYF. The CDR3 nucleotides are TGTGCCAGCAGCCCATGGGGCGACTCCTACGAGCAGTACTTC.

This chain links TRBV19 with TRBJ1-3; D is undetermined. CDR3 length equals 13 residues. Trimming cost V 7 bases and J 2 bases, with 9 bases left between them. Germline V lookup: CDR1 LNHDA, CDR2 SQIVND (reference sequence). CDR3 bases: TGTGCCAGTACGGGAGTTGCTGGAAACACCATATATTTT. Protein: CASTGVAGNTIYF.

This rearrangement joins TRBV7-3 to TRBJ2-5, with TRBD2 matching over 12 bases. Trimming at V came to 2 bases and at J to 10 bases, leaving 2 bases not matched to a gene. Looked up from germline, CDR1 is SGHTA and CDR2 is FQGTGA. The CDR3 runs to 13 residues. This chain's CDR3 is CASSLGLAGHQYF. For the CDR3, the DNA is TGTGCCAGCAGCTTAGGACTAGCGGGACACCAGTACTTC.

The chain recombines TRBV4-2 with TRBJ2-3; 11 bases agree with TRBD2. The CDR3 is 18 residues long. Germline CDR1 LGHNA, CDR2 YNFKEQ. The V gene end was trimmed by 1 base and the J gene end by 6 bases; junction bases not matched to a gene: 12. The CDR3 region has the DNA TGTGCCAGCAGCCAAGCTCGAGGTCTAGCGGGAGGATATGATACGCAGTATTTT. It translates to CASSQARGLAGGYDTQYF.

There are a few counts of this clone. The chain carries TRBV5-1 and TRBJ1-1; 9 bases align to TRBD1. Trimming at V came to 2 bases and at J to 3 bases, leaving 5 bases not matched to a gene. CDR1 is SGHRS and CDR2 is YFSETQ in the germline V gene. This CDR3 is 15 amino acids long. CDR3 amino acids: CASSFRQGGYTEAFF. CDR3 nucleotide sequence: TGCGCCAGCAGCTTTAGACAGGGGGGTTACACTGAAGCTTTCTTT.

The CDR3 loop reads CASSPGGSPDNYGYTF. The CDR3 DNA follows: TGTGCCAGCAGCCCTGGCGGCTCCCCAGATAACTATGGCTACACCTTC. The genes are TRBV7-8 and TRBJ1-2; no clear D gene. There are 16 residues in the CDR3. CDR1 SGHVS and CDR2 FQNEAQ come from the germline V gene. Trimming took off 5 bases at V and 1 base at J, with 17 bases between the two ends.

The rearrangement uses TRBV5-1 and TRBJ2-3; 9 bases match TRBD2. Germline V CDR1 and CDR2: SGHRS, YFSETQ. CDR3 length: 16 amino acids. Germline trimming cut 4 bases from V and 0 bases from J; bases unmatched to any gene: 6. CDR3 in DNA: TGCGCCAGCAGCCACCTAGCGGGAACGAGCACAGATACGCAGTATTTT. Its protein product is CASSHLAGTSTDTQYF.

The chain links TRBV6-1 to TRBJ1-2; D possibly corresponds to TRBD1 (5 bases). The V end was cut by 6 bases, the J end by 2 bases, with 16 bases between. The CDR3 extends over 15 amino acids. Germline V CDR1 and CDR2: MNHNS, SASEGT. As DNA, the CDR3 is TGTGCCAGCAGCCCCCGGACACGGGGGAACTATGGCTACACCTTC. Its protein is CASSPRTRGNYGYTF.

This chain joins TRBV5-1 and TRBJ2-7; 12 bases match TRBD1. Germline CDR1 SGHRS, CDR2 YFSETQ. V was clipped by 3 bases and J by 7 bases; unmatched bases: 11. The CDR3 length is 16 residues. Here the CDR3 DNA reads TGCGCCAGCAGCTGGGGACCGGGACAGGGGGCGGGGGAGCAGTACTTC. This sequence encodes CASSWGPGQGAGEQYF.

J is TRBJ1-2 and V is TRBV15, with unresolved D. The germline V and J ends were trimmed by 0 bases and 5 bases, with 7 bases remaining between them. CDR1 LNHNV and CDR2 YYDKDF come from the germline V gene (reference sequence). This CDR3 comprises 13 residues. This chain's CDR3 is CATSRDNEYGYTF. The CDR3 nucleotides read TGTGCCACCAGCAGAGATAACGAGTATGGCTACACCTTC.

The chain employs TRBV28 and TRBJ1-5; possible D gene TRBD1, 5 bases. The CDR3 runs to 13 residues. Germline V CDR1 and CDR2: MDHEN, SYDVKM. Trimming removed 6 bases at V and 3 bases at J, with 9 bases between. CDR3 in amino acids: CASSQGFNQPQHF. In DNA, the CDR3 is TGTGCCAGCAGCCAGGGTTTCAATCAGCCCCAGCATTTT.

There are a few counts of this clone. J is TRBJ2-1 and V is TRBV4-1, with 9 positions matching TRBD2. Trimming removed 0 bases from V and 5 bases from J; junction bases left unmatched: 8. The CDR3 is 17 residues long. CDR1 and CDR2 (germline): MGHRA, YSYEKL. The DNA for the CDR3 is TGCGCCAGCAGCCAAGATCCGGCGGGGGGGGTAAACAATGAGCAGTTCTTC. The encoded protein is CASSQDPAGGVNNEQFF.

The rearrangement joins TRBV7-9 to TRBJ2-2; D is ambiguous. V lost 3 bases and J 0 bases, leaving 8 bases between the germline ends. The CDR3 loop spans 15 amino acids. Germline V CDR1 and CDR2: SEHNR, FQNEAQ (reference sequence). CDR3 residues: CASSFTVPNTGELFF. CDR3 DNA sequence: TGTGCCAGCAGCTTTACGGTACCGAACACCGGGGAGCTGTTTTTT.

This clone showed up just once. The chain is built from TRBV5-1 and TRBJ2-3, with TRBD2 identical over 12 bases. Germline V gene sequence: CDR1 SGHRS, CDR2 YFSETQ. After removal of 2 bases from V and 1 base from J, the junction contained 5 bases not matched to a gene. The CDR3 sequence is 17 residues long. Written as DNA, the CDR3 is TGCGCCAGCAGCTTAGGACTAGCGGGGACGGGCACAGATACGCAGTATTTT. The encoded protein is CASSLGLAGTGTDTQYF.